This T cell receptor beta chain stems from a study of shared clonotypes between healthy human individuals. In the study overall: CD4 naive cells filled three plates per donor, CD4 memory three, CD8 naive two and CD8 memory one.

The protocol was immunoSEQ multiplex PCR, while the TCRdb copy is restricted to in-frame clones and leaves out a portion. Of approximately 1.5 million clones in the sample, 98% are singletons; the top ten hold around 0.33%. The CDR3 covers 14 residues. Germline CDR1 SGDLS, CDR2 YYNGEE. The V end was cut by 1 base, the J end by 6 bases, with 10 bases between. Study-wide results and caveats: It was expected that sequencing depth would affect clonotype sharing among donors.

Remarks on this clone: The antigen is unknown. Other nucleotide sequences from this sample produce the same CDR3.

The receptor was derived from a man younger than 45 in good health. The sequenced sample was naive CD4+ T cells sorted from blood. The subset: CD45RA+ positively selected. The chain couples TRBV9 to TRBJ2-2, with a possible D match to TRBD1 (6 bases). The CDR3 reads CASSVQGSAGELFF. CDR3 DNA sequence: TGTGCCAGCAGCGTACAGGGGTCGGCCGGGGAGCTGTTTTTT.